A selection of T cell receptor beta chains follows, all from one sample in a study of blood T cell repertoires in COVID-19. The protocol was immunoSEQ multiplex PCR, while the TCRdb copy is restricted to in-frame clones and leaves out a portion. Here the sample spans roughly 300,000 clones, around 90% being singletons. Sequencing was performed on peripheral blood. The origin of the receptors is a man younger than 30 who had recovered from COVID-19. The CDR3 runs from the conserved cysteine through the conserved F or W. A D gene is named only where the DNA matches it firmly. Clone size appears in some rows only: once, few, many, or a class for an expanded clone.

V	size	D	J	DNA	CDR3
TRBV6-1	NA	NA	TRBJ1-1	TGTGCCAGCAGTGATTGGGGGGACACTGAAGCTTTCTTT	CASSDWGDTEAFF
TRBV7-2	few	NA	TRBJ2-7	TGTGCCAGCAGCTTAACGCGGGACAGCTCATACGAGCAGTACTTC	CASSLTRDSSYEQYF
TRBV5-4	NA	TRBD2	TRBJ2-7	TGTGCCAGCAGCTATGGGACTAGCAGCTACGAGCAGTACTTC	CASSYGTSSYEQYF
TRBV6-5	NA	NA	TRBJ1-1	TGTGCCAGCGCGACAGGGAACACTGAAGCTTTCTTT	CASATGNTEAFF
TRBV14	NA	NA	TRBJ2-2	TGTGCCAGCAGCCTCCGGAGGGGAACCGGGGAGCTGTTTTTT	CASSLRRGTGELFF
TRBV5-1	NA	TRBD1	TRBJ1-1	TGCGCCAGCAGCCCAGGGGGCCGGCTTGGCACTGAAGCTTTCTTT	CASSPGGRLGTEAFF
TRBV6-5	NA	TRBD1	TRBJ1-1	TGTGCCAGCAGTTACGGGACAGGTCAGGGCTCTGAAGCTTTCTTT	CASSYGTGQGSEAFF
TRBV4-3	NA	NA	TRBJ2-3	TGCGCCAGCAGCCAAGAGTGGCGGGGCGGCACAGATACGCAGTATTTT	CASSQEWRGGTDTQYF
TRBV6-5	once	TRBD2	TRBJ2-7	TGTGCCAGCAGGCAGGTTTGGGGGGGATCCTACGAGCAGTACTTC	CASRQVWGGSYEQYF
TRBV3-1/TRBV3-2	few	TRBD1	TRBJ1-6	TGTGCCAGCAGCCATGGACAGGGCGGATCACCCCTCCACTTT	CASSHGQGGSPLHF
TRBV27	NA	NA	TRBJ2-3	TGTGCCAGCAATCCCCAGGGAACCCTCTCTAATACGCAGTATTTT	CASNPQGTLSNTQYF
TRBV5-6	NA	NA	TRBJ1-2	TGTGCCAGCAGCTTGGTGACAGGTGGCTACACCTTC	CASSLVTGGYTF
TRBV5-1	NA	NA	TRBJ2-1	TGCGCCAGCACCAAGGGGGTTAGCTCCTACAATGAGCAGTTCTTC	CASTKGVSSYNEQFF
TRBV7-8	NA	TRBD2	TRBJ2-3	TGTGCCAGCAGCTTGACTAGCGGGTGGGGCACAGATACGCAGTATTTT	CASSLTSGWGTDTQYF
TRBV7-7	few	TRBD2	TRBJ2-3	TGTGCTAGCAGCCCGGGGCTAGCGGCCTTCACAGATACGCAGTATTTT	CASSPGLAAFTDTQYF
TRBV4-2	NA	TRBD1	TRBJ1-2	TGTGCCAGCAGCCAAGAAACAGGGGAGCCCTATGGCTACACCTTC	CASSQETGEPYGYTF
TRBV27	NA	NA	TRBJ1-2	TGTGCCAGCAAAGGAGTCCCTGACCTCTATGGCTACACCTTC	CASKGVPDLYGYTF
TRBV19	NA	TRBD1	TRBJ2-7	TGTGCCAGTAGTGTTGGGGACAGCTACTCCTACGAGCAGTACTTC	CASSVGDSYSYEQYF
TRBV6-4	once	TRBD1	TRBJ2-7	TGTGCCACCCCGGGGACAGGGGGATACGAGCAGTACTTC	CATPGTGGYEQYF
TRBV7-3	NA	TRBD1	TRBJ1-1	TGTGCCAGCAGCCTGCTGACAGGGGTGAACACTGAAGCTTTCTTT	CASSLLTGVNTEAFF
TRBV6-5	NA	TRBD1	TRBJ1-2	TGTGCCAGCAGTAGACAGGGGGCTAACTATGGCTACACCTTC	CASSRQGANYGYTF
TRBV10-1	NA	TRBD1	TRBJ1-1	TGCGCCAGCAGTGATAGCGACAGGGGGGGGACTGAAGCTTTCTTT	CASSDSDRGGTEAFF
TRBV7-9	NA	TRBD2	TRBJ2-3	TGTGCCAGCAGCCCGCTAGCGGGGGTCAGCACAGATACGCAGTATTTT	CASSPLAGVSTDTQYF
TRBV7-2	NA	TRBD2	TRBJ2-5	TGTGCCAGCAGCTCCCTAGCGGGGGTAGAGACCCAGTACTTC	CASSSLAGVETQYF
TRBV6-2/TRBV6-3	NA	NA	TRBJ1-3	TGTGCCAGCAGTTACGCGGGGAGGATCTCTGGAAACACCATATATTTT	CASSYAGRISGNTIYF
TRBV2	NA	NA	TRBJ1-1	TGCGCCAGCAGTGAGATGGAAAGGAGTATTGGAGCTTTCTTT	CASSEMERSIGAFF
TRBV19	NA	NA	TRBJ2-7	TGTGCCAGTAGTGTCGAGGGTCCCACCTACGAGCAGTACTTC	CASSVEGPTYEQYF
TRBV6-5	NA	TRBD1	TRBJ1-3	TGTGCCAGCAGTTTCTTAGGGACAGGGGCTGGAAACACCATATATTTT	CASSFLGTGAGNTIYF
TRBV5-4	NA	TRBD2	TRBJ2-7	TGTGCCACCGCGAGGGGAGGGGAGGAGGGCCAGCAGTACTTC	CATARGGEEGQQYF
TRBV20-1	NA	TRBD2	TRBJ2-3	TGCAGTGCTAGTTGGGGGACTACTAGCACAGATACGCAGTATTTT	CSASWGTTSTDTQYF
TRBV7-2	NA	NA	TRBJ2-3	TGTGCCAGCAGCTTCCCCGCCTTAGGGACACCGAGCACAGATACGCAGTATTTT	CASSFPALGTPSTDTQYF
TRBV11-1	NA	TRBD1	TRBJ1-6	TGTGCCAGCAGCTTATGGGACAGTTATTCACCCCTCCACTTT	CASSLWDSYSPLHF
TRBV5-1	NA	TRBD1	TRBJ1-1	TGCGCCAGCAGTCCCGGGACAGGGGTGAACACTGAAGCTTTCTTT	CASSPGTGVNTEAFF
TRBV18	NA	TRBD1	TRBJ1-4	TGTGCCAGCTCACCTCTGGGACAGGGCACTTGGGAAAAACTGTTTTTT	CASSPLGQGTWEKLFF
TRBV18	NA	TRBD1	TRBJ1-6	TGTGCCAGCTCACCGCGGGACAGTAATTCACCCCTCCACTTT	CASSPRDSNSPLHF
TRBV27	NA	NA	TRBJ1-1	TGTGCCAGCAGTCCGGGGAGTCTGTACACTGAAGCTTTCTTT	CASSPGSLYTEAFF